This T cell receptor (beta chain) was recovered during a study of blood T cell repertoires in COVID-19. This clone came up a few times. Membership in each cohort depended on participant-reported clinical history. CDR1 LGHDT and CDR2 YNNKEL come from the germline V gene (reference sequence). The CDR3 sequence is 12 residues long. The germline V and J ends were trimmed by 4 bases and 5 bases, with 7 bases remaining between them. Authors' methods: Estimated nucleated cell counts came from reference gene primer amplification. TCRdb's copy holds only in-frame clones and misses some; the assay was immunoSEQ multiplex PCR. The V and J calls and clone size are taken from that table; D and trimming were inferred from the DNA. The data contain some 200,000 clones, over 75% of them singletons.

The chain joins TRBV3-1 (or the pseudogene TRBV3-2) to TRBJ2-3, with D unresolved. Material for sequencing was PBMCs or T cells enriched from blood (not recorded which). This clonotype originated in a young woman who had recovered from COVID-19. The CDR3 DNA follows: TGTGCCAGCAGCCGAGGTCTAGATACGCAGTATTTT. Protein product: CASSRGLDTQYF.